This T cell receptor (beta chain) emerged from a study of metastatic and nonmetastatic thyroid tumors. Study summary: The study looked at repertoires side by side in blood and in tumor or nodule tissue from malignant and benign thyroid patients.

Thyroid surgery had not been preceded by any treatment in any patient. The sample holds many counts of this clone. Its antigen remains unknown. In the study's own analysis: A classifier of distant metastasis in papillary thyroid cancer was built from CDR3 differences (across clinicopathological groups). TCRdb re-called the PCR reads through MiXCR. TCRdb's processing, not the authors', yielded these V and J calls. The sample holds 60,000 or so clones; 4% to 4.5% are singletons and the top ten take about a fifth. Regarding the study as a whole: When malignant thyroid tumors were compared with benign nodules, TCR beta diversity was reportedly significantly higher in the malignant tumors. This held in both blood and tumor samples.

CDR3 size: 15 residues. The trim removed 4 bases at V and 3 bases at J, leaving 9 bases unmatched. Germline V lookup: CDR1 SGHAT, CDR2 FQNNGV. This TCR was sampled from a female donor with papillary thyroid cancer or a benign thyroid nodule (not recorded which). Some clones in this sample may be carry-over from other donors' samples. The sequenced sample consisted of blood. J is TRBJ2-7 and V is TRBV11-2, with TRBD2 matching over 7 bases. CDR3 loop: CASSYSGRGVYEQYF. The CDR3 coding sequence is TGTGCCAGCAGCTATTCGGGACGGGGGGTCTACGAGCAGTACTTC.